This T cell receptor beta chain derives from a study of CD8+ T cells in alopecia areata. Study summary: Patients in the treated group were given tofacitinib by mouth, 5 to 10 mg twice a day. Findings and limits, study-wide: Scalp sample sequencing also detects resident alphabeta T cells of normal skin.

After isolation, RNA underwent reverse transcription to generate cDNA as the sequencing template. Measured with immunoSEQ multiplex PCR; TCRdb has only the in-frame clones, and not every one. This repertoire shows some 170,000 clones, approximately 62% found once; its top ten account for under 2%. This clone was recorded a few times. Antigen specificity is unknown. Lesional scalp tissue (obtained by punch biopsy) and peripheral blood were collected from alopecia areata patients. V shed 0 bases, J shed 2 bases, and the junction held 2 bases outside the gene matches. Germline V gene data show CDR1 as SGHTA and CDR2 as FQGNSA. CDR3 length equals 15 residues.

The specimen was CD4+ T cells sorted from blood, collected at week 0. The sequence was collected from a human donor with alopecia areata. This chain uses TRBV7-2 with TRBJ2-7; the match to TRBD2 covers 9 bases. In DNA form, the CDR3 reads TGTGCCAGCAGCTTAGCCGCTAGCGGGGCCTACGAGCAGTACTTC. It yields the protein CASSLAASGAYEQYF.